The entry below gives a single TCR beta chain sequence along with its context. Its specificity is not known. With autoimmune disease history or systemic immunosuppression, patients were excluded. The sample originates from a study of OX40 agonist ivuxolimab in advanced cancers. Assay: immunoSEQ multiplex PCR; the TCRdb copy retains only in-frame clones and omits some. The sample lists approximately 62,000 clones; roughly 88% were seen once. CDR3 length: 15 residues. The V segment lost 2 bases and the J segment 8 bases; nucleotides outside the gene matches: 9. Germline V gene sequence: CDR1 GTSNPN, CDR2 SVGIG (reference sequence). Findings of the study overall: More expanded clones were found, on average, in CD8+ than in CD4+ T cells.

The chain couples TRBV30 to TRBJ1-6; 7 positions match TRBD1. This TCR was sampled from an adult with an advanced solid tumor such as melanoma, head and neck, liver or kidney cancer. Sequences were derived from CD4+ or CD8+ T cells sorted from blood, sampled in a trial of the OX40 agonist ivuxolimab. As DNA, the CDR3 is TGTGCCTGGAGTCGTTTCCGGGACAGAGATTCACCCCTCCACTTT. Protein product: CAWSRFRDRDSPLHF.